This T cell receptor beta chain was profiled in a study of T cell repertoires in aging, cancer and after chemotherapy. Study summary: Donors were grouped into six age bands spanning 30 or younger through 70 or older. Patients with glioblastoma brain tumors were sampled before and after temozolomide-based therapy. Study findings and constraints: Compared with age-matched healthy donors, untreated hematological or solid cancer patients showed higher blood TCR clonality.

Comment on this clonotype: No antigen is known for it.

The germline gives CDR1 MDHEN, CDR2 SYDVKM. V lost 7 bases to trimming and J lost 5 bases; unmatched junction nucleotides: 10. The CDR3 sequence is 15 residues long. TCR beta rearrangements were amplified from peripheral blood genomic DNA. A mixed TRB-A/B primer pool amplified rearranged TRB by multiplex touch-down PCR. TCRdb redid the calling of the multiplex PCR reads with MiXCR, one entry per CDR3 protein. Of about 2,700 distinct CDR3 sequences in the sample, 20% are singletons; the top ten hold about 50%. Sequencing was performed on blood. This clonotype was sampled from a human donor with a solid tumor. The chain recombines TRBV28 with TRBJ2-5; 10 bases agree with TRBD1. The CDR3 coding sequence is TGTGCCAGCACCATAGGGACAGGGGTACGGGAGACCCAGTACTTC. Encoded protein: CASTIGTGVRETQYF.